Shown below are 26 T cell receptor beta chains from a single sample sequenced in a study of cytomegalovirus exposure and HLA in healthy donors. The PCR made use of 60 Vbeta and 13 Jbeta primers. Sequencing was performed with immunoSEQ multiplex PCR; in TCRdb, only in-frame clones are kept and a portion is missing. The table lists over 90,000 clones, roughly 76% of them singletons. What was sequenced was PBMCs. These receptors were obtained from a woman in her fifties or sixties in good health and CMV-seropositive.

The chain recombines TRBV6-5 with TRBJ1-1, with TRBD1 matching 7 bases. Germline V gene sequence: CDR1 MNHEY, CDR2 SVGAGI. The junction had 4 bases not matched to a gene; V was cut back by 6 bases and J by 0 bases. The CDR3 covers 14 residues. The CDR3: CASSPGQVNTEAFF. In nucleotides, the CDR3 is TGTGCCAGCAGCCCCGGACAGGTGAACACTGAAGCTTTCTTT.

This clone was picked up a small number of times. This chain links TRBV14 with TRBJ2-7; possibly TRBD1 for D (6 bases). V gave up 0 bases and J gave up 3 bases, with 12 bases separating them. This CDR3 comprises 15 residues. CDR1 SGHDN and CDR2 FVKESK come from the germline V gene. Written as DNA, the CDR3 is TGTGCCAGCAGCCAAGAATTGGGCAGGGGCTACGAGCAGTACTTC. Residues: CASSQELGRGYEQYF. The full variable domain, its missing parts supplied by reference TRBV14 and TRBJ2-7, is EAGVTQFPSHSVIEKGQTVTLRCDPISGHDNLYWYRRVMGKEIKFLLHFVKESKQDESGMPNNRFLAERTGGTYSTLKVQPAELEDSGVYFCASSQELGRGYEQYFGPGTRLTVT.

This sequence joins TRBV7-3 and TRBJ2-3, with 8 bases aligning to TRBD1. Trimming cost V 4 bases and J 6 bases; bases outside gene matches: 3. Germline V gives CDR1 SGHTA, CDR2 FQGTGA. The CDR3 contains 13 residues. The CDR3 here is CASSSRTGDTQYF. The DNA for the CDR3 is TGTGCCAGCAGCTCCCGGACAGGGGATACGCAGTATTTT.

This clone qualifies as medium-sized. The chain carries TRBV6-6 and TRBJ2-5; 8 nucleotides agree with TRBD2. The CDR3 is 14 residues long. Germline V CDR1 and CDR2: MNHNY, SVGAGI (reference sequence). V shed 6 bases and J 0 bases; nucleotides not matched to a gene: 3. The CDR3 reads CASSRSGDQETQYF. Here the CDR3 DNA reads TGTGCCAGCAGCCGTAGCGGGGACCAAGAGACCCAGTACTTC.

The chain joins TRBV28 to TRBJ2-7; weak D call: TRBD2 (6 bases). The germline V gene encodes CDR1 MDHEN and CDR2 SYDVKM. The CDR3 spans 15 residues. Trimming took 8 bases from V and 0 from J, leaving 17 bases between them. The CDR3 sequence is CASGERAVSSYEQYF. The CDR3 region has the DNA TGTGCCAGCGGGGAGCGGGCGGTGAGCTCCTACGAGCAGTACTTC.

CDR3 DNA: TGTGCCAGCAGCTACCGGGGAGGCTTGGAGACCCAGTACTTC. Protein product: CASSYRGGLETQYF. The V call is TRBV14, the J call TRBJ2-5, with D possibly matching TRBD2 (6 bases). Per the germline V gene, CDR1 is SGHDN and CDR2 is FVKESK. Trimming removed 5 bases from V and 5 bases from J, with 15 bases in between. The CDR3 totals 14 residues.

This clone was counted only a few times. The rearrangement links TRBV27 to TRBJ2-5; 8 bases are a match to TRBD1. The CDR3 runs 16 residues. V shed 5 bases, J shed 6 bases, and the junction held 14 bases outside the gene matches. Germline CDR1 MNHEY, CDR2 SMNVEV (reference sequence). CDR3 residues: CASSLQGASSFQTQYF. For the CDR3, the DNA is TGTGCCAGCAGTCTGCAGGGGGCCTCATCCTTCCAGACCCAGTACTTC.

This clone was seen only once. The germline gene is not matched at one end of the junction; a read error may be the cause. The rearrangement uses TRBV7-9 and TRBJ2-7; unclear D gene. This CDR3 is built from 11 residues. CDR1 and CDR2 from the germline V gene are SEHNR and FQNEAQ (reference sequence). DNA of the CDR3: TGTTCCAGCAGCCGAACTACCGAGCAGTACTTC. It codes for CSSSRTTEQYF.

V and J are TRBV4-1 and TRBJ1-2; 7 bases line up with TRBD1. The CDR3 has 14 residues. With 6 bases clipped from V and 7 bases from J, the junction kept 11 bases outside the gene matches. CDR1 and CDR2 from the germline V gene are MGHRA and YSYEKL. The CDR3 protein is CASSQILTGTGYTF. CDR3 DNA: TGCGCCAGCAGTCAAATCCTGACAGGGACTGGCTACACCTTC.

CDR3 DNA: TGTGCCAGCAGCCGACAGGGGGCGAACTCCTACGAGCAGTACTTC. Protein: CASSRQGANSYEQYF. V usage is TRBV13 and J usage is TRBJ2-7, with TRBD1 matching 10 bases. Losses at the gene ends were 5 bases for V and 0 bases for J; bases not matched to a gene: 4. The CDR3 loop spans 15 amino acids. Germline CDR1 PRHDT, CDR2 FYEKMQ (reference sequence).

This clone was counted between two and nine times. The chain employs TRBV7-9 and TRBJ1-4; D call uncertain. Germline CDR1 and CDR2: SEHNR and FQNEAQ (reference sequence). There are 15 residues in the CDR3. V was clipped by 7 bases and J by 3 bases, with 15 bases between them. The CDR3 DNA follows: TGTGCCAGCAACACTTTGGGCCAACCTAATGAAAAACTGTTTTTT. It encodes CASNTLGQPNEKLFF.

CDR3 loop: CAWSENRNTIYF. The CDR3 nucleotides are TGTGCCTGGAGTGAAAATAGAAACACCATATATTTT. The chain employs TRBV30 and TRBJ1-3; D uncertain. CDR1 is GTSNPN and CDR2 is SVGIG in the germline V gene (reference sequence). The CDR3 runs 12 residues. V gave up 1 base and J gave up 5 bases, with 6 bases separating them.

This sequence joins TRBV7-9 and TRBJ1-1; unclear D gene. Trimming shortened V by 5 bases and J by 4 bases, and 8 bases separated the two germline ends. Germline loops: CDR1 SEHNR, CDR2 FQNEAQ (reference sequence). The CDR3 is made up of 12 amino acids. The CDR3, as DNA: TGTGCCAGCAGCCCAAGCGTCACTGAAGCTTTCTTT. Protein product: CASSPSVTEAFF.

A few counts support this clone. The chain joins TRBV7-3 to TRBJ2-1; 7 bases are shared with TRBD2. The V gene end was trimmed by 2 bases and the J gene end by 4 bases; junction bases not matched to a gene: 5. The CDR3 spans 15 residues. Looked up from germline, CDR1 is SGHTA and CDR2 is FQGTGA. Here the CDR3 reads CASSLLAVTYNEQFF. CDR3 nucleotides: TGTGCCAGCAGCTTACTAGCGGTTACGTACAATGAGCAGTTCTTC.

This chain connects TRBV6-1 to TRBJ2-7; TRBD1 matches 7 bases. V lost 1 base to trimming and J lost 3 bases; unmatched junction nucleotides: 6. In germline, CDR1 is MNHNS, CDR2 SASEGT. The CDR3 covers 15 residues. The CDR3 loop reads CASSEEIGGHYEQYF. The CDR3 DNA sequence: TGTGCCAGCAGTGAAGAGATAGGGGGCCACTACGAGCAGTACTTC.

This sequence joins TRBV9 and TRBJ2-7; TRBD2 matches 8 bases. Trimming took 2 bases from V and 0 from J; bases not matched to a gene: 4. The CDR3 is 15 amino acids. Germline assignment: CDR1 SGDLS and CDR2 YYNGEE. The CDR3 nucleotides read TGTGCCAGCAGCGTTAGCGGGGAGAGCTCCTACGAGCAGTACTTC. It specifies CASSVSGESSYEQYF.

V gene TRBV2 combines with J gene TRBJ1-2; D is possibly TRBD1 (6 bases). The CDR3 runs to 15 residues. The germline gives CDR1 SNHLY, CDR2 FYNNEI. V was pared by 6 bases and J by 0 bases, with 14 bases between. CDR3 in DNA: TGTGCCAGCAGAGTCGGACAGACTCCTAACTATGGCTACACCTTC. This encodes CASRVGQTPNYGYTF.

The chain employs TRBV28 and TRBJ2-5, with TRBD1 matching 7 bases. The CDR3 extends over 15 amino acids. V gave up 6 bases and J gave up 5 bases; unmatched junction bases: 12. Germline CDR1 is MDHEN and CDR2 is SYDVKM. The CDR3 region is CASSPDRAPWETQYF. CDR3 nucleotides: TGTGCCAGCAGCCCCGACAGGGCCCCCTGGGAGACCCAGTACTTC. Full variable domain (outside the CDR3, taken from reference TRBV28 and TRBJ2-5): DVKVTQSSRYLVKRTGEKVFLECVQDMDHENMFWYRQDPGLGLRLIYFSYDVKMKEKGDIPEGYSVSREKKERFSLILESASTNQTSMYLCASSPDRAPWETQYFGPGTRLLVL.

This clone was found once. The CDR3 is CASSEFLAGWLSDTQYF. DNA of the CDR3: TGTGCCAGCAGTGAATTTTTGGCAGGGTGGTTGTCAGATACGCAGTATTTT. The chain employs TRBV2 and TRBJ2-3; D is perhaps TRBD1 (5 bases). The CDR3 is 17 residues long. The V end lost 2 bases, the J end lost 4 bases, and 19 bases lay between the germline ends. The germline V gene encodes CDR1 SNHLY and CDR2 FYNNEI.

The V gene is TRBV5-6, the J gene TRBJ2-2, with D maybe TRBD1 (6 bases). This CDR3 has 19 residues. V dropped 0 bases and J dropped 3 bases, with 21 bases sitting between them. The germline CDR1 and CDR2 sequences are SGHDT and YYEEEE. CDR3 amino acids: CASSLAPYRESRDTGELFF. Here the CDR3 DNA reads TGTGCCAGCAGCTTGGCCCCGTACAGGGAATCGAGAGACACCGGGGAGCTGTTTTTT.

CDR3 sequence reads: CAWRKREELTDTQYF. As DNA, the CDR3 is TGTGCCTGGAGAAAGCGGGAGGAGCTCACAGATACGCAGTATTTT. The chain recombines TRBV30 with TRBJ2-3; 9 bases map to TRBD2. The CDR3 runs to 15 residues. Germline CDR1 GTSNPN, CDR2 SVGIG (reference sequence). V dropped 3 bases and J dropped 2; count of bases not matched to a gene: 6.

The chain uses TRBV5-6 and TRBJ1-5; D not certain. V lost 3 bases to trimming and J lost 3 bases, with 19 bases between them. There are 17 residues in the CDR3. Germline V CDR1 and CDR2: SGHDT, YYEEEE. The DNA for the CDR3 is TGTGCCAGCAGCTCAACCGCGGGGTGGGAGAACAATCAGCCCCAGCATTTT. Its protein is CASSSTAGWENNQPQHF.

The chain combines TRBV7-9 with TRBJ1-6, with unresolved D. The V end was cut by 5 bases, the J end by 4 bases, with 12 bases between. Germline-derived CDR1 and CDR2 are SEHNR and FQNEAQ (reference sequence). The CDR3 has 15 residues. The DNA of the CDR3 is TGTGCCAGCAGCCGAGTTGGCGGTTATAATTCACCCCTCCACTTT. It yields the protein CASSRVGGYNSPLHF.

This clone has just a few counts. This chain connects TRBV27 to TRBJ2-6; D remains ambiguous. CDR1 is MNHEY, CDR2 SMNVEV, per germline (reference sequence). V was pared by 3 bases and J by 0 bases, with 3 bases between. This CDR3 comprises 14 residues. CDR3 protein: CASSFRSGANVLTF. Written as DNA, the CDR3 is TGTGCCAGCAGTTTCCGCTCTGGGGCCAACGTCCTGACTTTC.

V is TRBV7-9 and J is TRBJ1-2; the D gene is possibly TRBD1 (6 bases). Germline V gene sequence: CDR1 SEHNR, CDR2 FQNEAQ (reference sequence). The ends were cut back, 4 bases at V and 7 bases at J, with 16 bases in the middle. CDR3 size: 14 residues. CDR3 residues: CASSSQGPLSGYTF. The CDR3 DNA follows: TGTGCCAGCAGCTCCCAGGGGCCTCTGAGTGGCTACACCTTC.

The CDR3 sequence: CASSRLTGSAYGYTF. In DNA form, the CDR3 reads TGTGCCAGCAGCCGATTAACAGGGTCCGCCTATGGCTACACCTTC. The genes are TRBV14 and TRBJ1-2; maybe TRBD1 (6 bases). The germline CDR1 and CDR2 sequences are SGHDN and FVKESK. The length of the CDR3 is 15 residues. Trimming took 4 bases from V and 4 from J, leaving 16 bases between them.